This TCR beta chain was sequenced during a study of T cell responses to AZD1222 COVID-19 vaccine. TCRdb's table, derived via immunoSEQ multiplex PCR, lists solely in-frame clones and lacks some. The repertoire includes some 200,000 clones, under 95% of them detected once, and 1% sits in the top ten. For this clone: Its antigen is currently unknown.

The study, taken as a whole, reports: None of the repertoires were sampled until the peak T cell response had passed.

Sequenced here: peripheral blood, sampled 28 days after the second AZD1222 dose. The sequence derives from an adult who received the AZD1222 COVID-19 vaccine.

CDR3 sequence reads: CASSPQGADPEAFF. The CDR3 region has the DNA TGTGCCAGCTCACCGCAGGGAGCGGACCCTGAAGCTTTCTTT. The chain uses TRBV18 and TRBJ1-1; D possibly corresponds to TRBD1 (5 bases). V lost 3 bases and J lost 6, with 14 bases in between. This CDR3 region has 14 residues. Germline-derived CDR1 and CDR2 are KGHSH and LQKENI.